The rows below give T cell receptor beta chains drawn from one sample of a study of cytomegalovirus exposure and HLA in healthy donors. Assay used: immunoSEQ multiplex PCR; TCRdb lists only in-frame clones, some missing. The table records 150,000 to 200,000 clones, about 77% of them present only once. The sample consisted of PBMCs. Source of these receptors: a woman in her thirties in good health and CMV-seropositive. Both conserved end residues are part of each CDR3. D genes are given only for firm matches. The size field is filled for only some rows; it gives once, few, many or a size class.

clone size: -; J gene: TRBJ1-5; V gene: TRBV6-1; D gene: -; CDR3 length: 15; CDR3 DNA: TGTGCCAGCATCCGGGGAGGGGCCAGCAATCAGCCCCAGCATTTT; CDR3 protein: CASIRGGASNQPQHF
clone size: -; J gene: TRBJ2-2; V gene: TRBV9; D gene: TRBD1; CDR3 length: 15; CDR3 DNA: TGTGCCAGCAGCGCAGGACAGGGCCACACCGGGGAGCTGTTTTTT; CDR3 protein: CASSAGQGHTGELFF
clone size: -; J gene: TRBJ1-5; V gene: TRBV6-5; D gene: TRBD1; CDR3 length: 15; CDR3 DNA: TGTGCCAGCAGTTACACAGGGGATAGCAATCAGCCCCAGCATTTT; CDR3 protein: CASSYTGDSNQPQHF
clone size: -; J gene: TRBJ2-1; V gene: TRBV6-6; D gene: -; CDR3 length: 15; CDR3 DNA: TGTGCCAGCAGTATGGTACAGGTTTCTAGGGATGAGCAGTTCTTC; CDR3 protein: CASSMVQVSRDEQFF
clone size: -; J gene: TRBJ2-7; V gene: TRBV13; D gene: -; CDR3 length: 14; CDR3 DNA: TGTGCCAGCAGCGCCAGGGAGGAGTTGGACGAGCAGTACTTC; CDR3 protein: CASSAREELDEQYF
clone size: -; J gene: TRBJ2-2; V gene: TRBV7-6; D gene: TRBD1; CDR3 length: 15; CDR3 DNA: TGTGCCAGCAGCTTATTGGACAGGGAAACCGGGGAGCTGTTTTTT; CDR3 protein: CASSLLDRETGELFF
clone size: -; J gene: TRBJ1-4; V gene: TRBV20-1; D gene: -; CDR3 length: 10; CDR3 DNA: TGCAGCGCCAGAATCGCGCGACTGTTTTTT; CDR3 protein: CSARIARLFF
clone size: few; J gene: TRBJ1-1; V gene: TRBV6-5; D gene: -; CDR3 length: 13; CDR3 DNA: TGTGCCAGCAGTTACGGGCCCGACCCTGAAGCTTTCTTT; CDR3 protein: CASSYGPDPEAFF
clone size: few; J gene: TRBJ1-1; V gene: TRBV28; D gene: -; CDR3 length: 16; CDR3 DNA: TGTGCCAGCAGTTTACCTGAAACAGTAACGAACACTGAAGCTTTCTTT; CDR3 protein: CASSLPETVTNTEAFF
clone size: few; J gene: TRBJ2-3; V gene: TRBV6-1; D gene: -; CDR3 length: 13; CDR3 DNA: TGTGCCAGCAGTGGGACAGACACAGATACGCAGTATTTT; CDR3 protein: CASSGTDTDTQYF
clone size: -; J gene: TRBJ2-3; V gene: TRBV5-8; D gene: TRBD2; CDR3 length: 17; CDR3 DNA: TGTGCCAGCAGCTCAGGACTAGCGGGGTTGGGCACAGATACGCAGTATTTT; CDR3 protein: CASSSGLAGLGTDTQYF
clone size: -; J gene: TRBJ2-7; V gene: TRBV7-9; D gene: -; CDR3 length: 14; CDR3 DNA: TGTGCCAGCAGTTCGCCCCAGGGGCCCTACGAGCAGTACTTC; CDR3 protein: CASSSPQGPYEQYF
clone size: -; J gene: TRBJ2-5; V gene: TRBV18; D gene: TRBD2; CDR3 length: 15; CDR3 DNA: TGTGCCAGCTCACCACCGTTCGGGGGGCAAGAGACCCAGTACTTC; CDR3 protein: CASSPPFGGQETQYF
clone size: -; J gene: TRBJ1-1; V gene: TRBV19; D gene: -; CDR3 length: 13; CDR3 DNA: TGTGCCAGTAGTATTCGCGGGAACACTGAAGCTTTCTTT; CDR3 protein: CASSIRGNTEAFF
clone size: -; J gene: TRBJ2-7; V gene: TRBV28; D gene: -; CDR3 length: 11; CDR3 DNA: TGTGCTTCGACTAGTATCCACGAGCAGTACTTC; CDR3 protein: CASTSIHEQYF
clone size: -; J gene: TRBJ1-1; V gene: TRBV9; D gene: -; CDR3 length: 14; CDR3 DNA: TGTGCCAGCAGCGGGCCGGGCCGAGGGGGATGGGTGTTCTTT; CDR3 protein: CASSGPGRGGWVFF
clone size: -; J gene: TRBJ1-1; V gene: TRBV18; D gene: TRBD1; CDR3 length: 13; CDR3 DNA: TGTGCCAGCTCACGGGACAGGAACACTGAAGCTTTCTTT; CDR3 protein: CASSRDRNTEAFF
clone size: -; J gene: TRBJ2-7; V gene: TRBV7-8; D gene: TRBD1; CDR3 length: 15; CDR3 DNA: TGTGCCAGCAGCTCCGTGGGACAGCCCAGTAACGAGCAGTACTTC; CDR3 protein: CASSSVGQPSNEQYF
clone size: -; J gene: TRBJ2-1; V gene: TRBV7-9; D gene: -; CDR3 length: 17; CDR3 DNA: TGTGCCAGCAGCTTCTGGGGGGGCGGGAGCTCCTACAATGAGCAGTTCTTC; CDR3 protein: CASSFWGGGSSYNEQFF
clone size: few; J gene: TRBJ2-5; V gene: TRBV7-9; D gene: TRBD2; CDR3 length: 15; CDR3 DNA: TGTGCCAGCAGATCGACTAGCGGGAGTACGGAGACCCAGTACTTC; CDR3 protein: CASRSTSGSTETQYF
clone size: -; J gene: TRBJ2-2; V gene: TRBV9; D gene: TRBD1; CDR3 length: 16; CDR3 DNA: TGTGCCAGCACCCGTCCCGGGACAGGGAGCACCGGGGAGCTGTTTTTT; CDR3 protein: CASTRPGTGSTGELFF
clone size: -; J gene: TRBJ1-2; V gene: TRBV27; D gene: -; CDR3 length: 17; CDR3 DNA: TGTGCCAGCAGCTCCGACCCGGGGACACCGGGGCGCTATGGCTACACCTTC; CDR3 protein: CASSSDPGTPGRYGYTF
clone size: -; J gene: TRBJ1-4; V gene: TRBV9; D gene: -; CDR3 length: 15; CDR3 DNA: TGTGCCAGCAGCCTGGACTCTGGAGTGGATGAAAAACTGTTTTTT; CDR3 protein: CASSLDSGVDEKLFF
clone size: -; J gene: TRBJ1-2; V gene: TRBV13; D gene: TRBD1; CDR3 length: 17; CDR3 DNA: TGTGCCAGCAGCCCGCTCATGGGGACAGCGATAACTAGTGGCTACACCTTC; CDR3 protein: CASSPLMGTAITSGYTF
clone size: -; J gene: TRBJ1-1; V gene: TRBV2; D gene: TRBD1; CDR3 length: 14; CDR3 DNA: TGTGCCAGCAAGCAACAGGGGCGCGTCACTGAAGCTTTCTTT; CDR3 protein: CASKQQGRVTEAFF
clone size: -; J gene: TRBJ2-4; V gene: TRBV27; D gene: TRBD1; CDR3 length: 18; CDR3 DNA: TGTGCCAGCAGTTTATACCTCCCCCGACAGGGTGCCAAAAACATTCAGTACTTC; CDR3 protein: CASSLYLPRQGAKNIQYF
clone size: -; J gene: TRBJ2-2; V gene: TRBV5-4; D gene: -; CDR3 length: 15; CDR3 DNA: TGTGCCAGCAGCTTAGCTAGCTCCTACACCGGGGAGCTGTTTTTT; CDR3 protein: CASSLASSYTGELFF
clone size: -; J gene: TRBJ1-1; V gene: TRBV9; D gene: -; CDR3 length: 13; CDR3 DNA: TGTGCCAGCAGCGTAGGGCTCTACGCGGGAGCTTTCTTT; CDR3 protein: CASSVGLYAGAFF
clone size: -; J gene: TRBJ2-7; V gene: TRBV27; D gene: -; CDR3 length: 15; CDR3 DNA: TGTGCCAGCAGTTCCGGGGGAGCGGGCCTTTACGAGCAGTACTTC; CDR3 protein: CASSSGGAGLYEQYF
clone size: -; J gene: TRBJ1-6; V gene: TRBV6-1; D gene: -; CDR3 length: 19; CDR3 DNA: TGTGCCAGCAGTGATAAGTATGGCTTGTCACCACCCGGGAATTCACCCCTCCACTTT; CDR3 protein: CASSDKYGLSPPGNSPLHF
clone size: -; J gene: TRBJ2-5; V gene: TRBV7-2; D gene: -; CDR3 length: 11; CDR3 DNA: TGTGCCAGCAGCCCCGGAGAGACCCAGTACTTC; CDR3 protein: CASSPGETQYF
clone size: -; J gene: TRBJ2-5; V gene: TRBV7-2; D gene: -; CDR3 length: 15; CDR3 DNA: TGTGCCAGCAGCTTAGCAGGGAGAGGCCAAGAGACCCAGTACTTC; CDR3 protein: CASSLAGRGQETQYF
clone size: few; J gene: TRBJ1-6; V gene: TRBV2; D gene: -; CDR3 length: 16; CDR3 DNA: TGTGCCAGCAGTTTTAAAGGGCGGCAGGGTGGTTCACCCCTCCACTTT; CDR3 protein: CASSFKGRQGGSPLHF
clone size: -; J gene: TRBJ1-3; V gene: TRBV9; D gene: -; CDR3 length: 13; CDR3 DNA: TGTGCCAGCAGCGTAGACTTAGGAAACACCATATATTTT; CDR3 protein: CASSVDLGNTIYF
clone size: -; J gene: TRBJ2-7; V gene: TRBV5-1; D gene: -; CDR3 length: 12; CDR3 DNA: TGCGCCAGCAGATCAGGGGACTACGAGCAGTACTTC; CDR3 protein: CASRSGDYEQYF
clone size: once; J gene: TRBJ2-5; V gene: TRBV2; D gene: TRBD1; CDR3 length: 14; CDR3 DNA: TGTGCCAGCAGGGCGGGGACAGGGCGAGAGACCCAGTACTTC; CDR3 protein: CASRAGTGRETQYF
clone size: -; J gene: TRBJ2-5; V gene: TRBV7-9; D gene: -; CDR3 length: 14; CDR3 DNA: TGTGCCAGCAGCGACAGTTATTACCAAGAGACCCAGTACTTC; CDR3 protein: CASSDSYYQETQYF
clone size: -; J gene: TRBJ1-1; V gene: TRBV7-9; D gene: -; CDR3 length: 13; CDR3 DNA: TGTTCCAGCAGTCTTTCGACGGGGACTGAAGCTTTCTTT; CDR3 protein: CSSSLSTGTEAFF
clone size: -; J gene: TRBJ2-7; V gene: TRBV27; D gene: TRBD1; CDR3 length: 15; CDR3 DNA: TGTGCCAGCAGCGCACCGGGACAGGGAATCTACGAGCAGTACTTC; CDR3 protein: CASSAPGQGIYEQYF
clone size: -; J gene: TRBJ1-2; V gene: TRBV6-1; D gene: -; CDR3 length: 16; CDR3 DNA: TGTGCCAGCAGTGACACCTTTACAGAAAAGAACTATGGCTACACCTTC; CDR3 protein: CASSDTFTEKNYGYTF
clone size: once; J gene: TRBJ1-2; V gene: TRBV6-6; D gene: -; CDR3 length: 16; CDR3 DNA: TGTGCCAGCTATTTAAGGCCCGAGGGAGCTAACTATGGCTACACCTTC; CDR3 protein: CASYLRPEGANYGYTF
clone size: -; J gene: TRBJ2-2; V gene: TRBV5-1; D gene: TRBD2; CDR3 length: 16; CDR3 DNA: TGCGCCAGCAGCCTGAGCGGGAGGAAGGGCACCGGGGAGCTGTTTTTT; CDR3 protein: CASSLSGRKGTGELFF
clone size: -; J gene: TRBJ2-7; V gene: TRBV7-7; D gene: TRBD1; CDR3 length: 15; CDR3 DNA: TGTGCTAGCAGCTTAGGGCCTGGGACAGACTACGAGCAGTACTTC; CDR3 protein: CASSLGPGTDYEQYF
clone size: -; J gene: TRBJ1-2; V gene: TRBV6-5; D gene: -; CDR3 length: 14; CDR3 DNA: TGTGCCAGCAGTATACAGGGCACCGGCAGCGGCTACACCTTC; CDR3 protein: CASSIQGTGSGYTF
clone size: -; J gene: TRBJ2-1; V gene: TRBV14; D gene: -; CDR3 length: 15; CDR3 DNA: TGTGCCAGCAGCCCCCCGGGGCGGGGGGACAGTGAGCAGTTCTTC; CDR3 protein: CASSPPGRGDSEQFF
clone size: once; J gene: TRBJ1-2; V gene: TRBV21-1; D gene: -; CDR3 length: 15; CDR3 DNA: TGTGCCAGCAGCAAAGAAACAGGGAAAGAGGATGGCTACACCTTC; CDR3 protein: CASSKETGKEDGYTF
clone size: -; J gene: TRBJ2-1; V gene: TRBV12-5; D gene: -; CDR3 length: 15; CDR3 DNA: TGTGCTAGTGGGGGAGAGCAGTCTTACTACAATGAGCAGTTCTTC; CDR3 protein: CASGGEQSYYNEQFF
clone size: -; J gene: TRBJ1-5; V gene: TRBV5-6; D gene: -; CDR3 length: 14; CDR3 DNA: TGTGCCAGCAGCTTGGGACAGGACAATCAGCCCCAGCATTTT; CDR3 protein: CASSLGQDNQPQHF
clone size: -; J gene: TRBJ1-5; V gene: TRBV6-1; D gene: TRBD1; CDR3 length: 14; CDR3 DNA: TGTGCCAGCATTAAGACAGGGGAGAGTCAGCCCCAGCATTTT; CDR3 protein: CASIKTGESQPQHF
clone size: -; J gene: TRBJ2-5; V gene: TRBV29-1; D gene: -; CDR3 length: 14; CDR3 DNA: TGCAGCGTTGAAATGGTAGCTTCTCAAGAGACCCAGTACTTC; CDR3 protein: CSVEMVASQETQYF
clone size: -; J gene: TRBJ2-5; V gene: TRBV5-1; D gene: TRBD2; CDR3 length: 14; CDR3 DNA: TGCGCCAGCAGCTTGTTTACTAGCGAAGAGACCCAGTACTTC; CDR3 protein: CASSLFTSEETQYF
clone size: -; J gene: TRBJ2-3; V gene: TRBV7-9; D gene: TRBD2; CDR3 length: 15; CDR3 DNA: TGTGCCAGCAGCTTATTGGGGGGGGACACAGATACGCAGTATTTT; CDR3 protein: CASSLLGGDTDTQYF
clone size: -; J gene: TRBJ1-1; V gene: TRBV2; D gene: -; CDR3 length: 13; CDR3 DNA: TGTGCCAGCAGTGTTCGACAGGACCTCGAAGCTTTCTTT; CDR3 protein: CASSVRQDLEAFF
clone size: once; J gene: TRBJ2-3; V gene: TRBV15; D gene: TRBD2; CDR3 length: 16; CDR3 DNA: TGTGCCACCAGCAGGCGGACTAGAGGGGACGCCGATACGCAGTATTTT; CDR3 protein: CATSRRTRGDADTQYF
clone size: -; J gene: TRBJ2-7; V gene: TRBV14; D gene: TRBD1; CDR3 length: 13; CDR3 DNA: TGTGCCAGCAGCCAAGCGACAGGGATCGAGCAGTACTTC; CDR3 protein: CASSQATGIEQYF
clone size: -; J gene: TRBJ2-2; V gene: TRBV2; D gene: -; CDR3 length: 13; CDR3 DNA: TGTGCCAGCAAGGAGGTCGGCACCGGGGAGCTGTTTTTT; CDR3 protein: CASKEVGTGELFF
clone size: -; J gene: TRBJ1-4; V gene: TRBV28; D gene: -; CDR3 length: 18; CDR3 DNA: TGTGCCACCGGTCTTCGGGGGACCTTAGTTGCAACTAATGAAAAACTGTTTTTT; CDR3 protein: CATGLRGTLVATNEKLFF
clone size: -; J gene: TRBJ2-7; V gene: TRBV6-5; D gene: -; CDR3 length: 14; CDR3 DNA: TGTGCCAGCAGTTTGGGTACAGGGTTGTACAAGCAGTACTTC; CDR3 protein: CASSLGTGLYKQYF
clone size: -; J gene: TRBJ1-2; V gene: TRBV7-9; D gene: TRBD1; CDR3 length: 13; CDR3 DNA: TGTGCCAGCAGCCAACAGGGGAACTATGGCTACACCTTC; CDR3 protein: CASSQQGNYGYTF
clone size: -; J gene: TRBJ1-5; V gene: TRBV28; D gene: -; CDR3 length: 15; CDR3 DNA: TGTGCCAGCACCTCCCAGGGTCTGAGCAATCAGCCCCAGCATTTT; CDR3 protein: CASTSQGLSNQPQHF